Listed below are T cell receptor beta chains from one sample, sequenced in a study of T cells in Graves' hyperthyroidism and ophthalmopathy. TCRdb re-analysed the multiplex PCR reads in MiXCR, keeping a single row per CDR3 protein. The sample yields under 350,000 distinct CDR3 sequences, approximately 15% seen once. Specimen: blood. These receptor sequences come from a woman aged 60 to 75 with Graves' ophthalmopathy. Both conserved end residues are part of each CDR3. The order of the fields is CDR3 protein, CDR3 DNA, J gene, V gene, D gene, clone size. The D gene is left open where the match is weak. Not every row has a clone size; where given, it reads once, few, many or a size class.

CASSNAGLAQDEQYF	TGTGCCAGCAGCAACGCCGGACTAGCGCAGGACGAGCAGTACTTC	TRBJ2-7	TRBV6-2/TRBV6-3	TRBD2	many
CASSPRGRTSNYGYTF	TGTGCCAGCAGTCCCCGGGGCAGGACATCTAACTATGGCTACACCTTC	TRBJ1-2	TRBV12-3/TRBV12-4	.	.
CASTVTRGTEAFF	TGTGCCAGCACCGTTACTCGTGGCACTGAAGCTTTCTTT	TRBJ1-1	TRBV6-2/TRBV6-3	.	many
CASSMGTVSYNEQLF	TGTGCCAGTAGTATGGGAACCGTCTCCTACAATGAGCAGCTCTTC	TRBJ2-1	TRBV19	.	.
CASSFYGATYNSPLHF	TGTGCCAGCAGCTTTTACGGGGCCACCTATAATTCACCCCTCCACTTT	TRBJ1-6	TRBV5-5	.	.
CASSEQVNEQFF	TGTGCCAGCAGCGAACAGGTCAATGAGCAGTTCTTC	TRBJ2-1	TRBV11-2	.	many
CASSPRTRIIDHTQYF	TGTGCCAGCAGCCCTCGGACCCGGATTATTGACCATACGCAGTATTTT	TRBJ2-3	TRBV11-2	.	once
CASSFKGQGVVTEAFF	TGTGCCAGCAGCTTTAAGGGACAGGGGGTCGTCACTGAAGCTTTCTTT	TRBJ1-1	TRBV7-2	TRBD1	many
CASSYPDYEQYF	TGTGCCAGCAGCTACCCCGATTACGAGCAGTACTTC	TRBJ2-7	TRBV28	.	many
CSAIGATGGADTQYF	TGCAGTGCTATCGGTGCGACAGGGGGCGCAGATACGCAGTATTTT	TRBJ2-3	TRBV20-1	TRBD1	many
CSARDLAGAHEQYF	TGCAGTGCTAGAGATCTTGCAGGGGCCCACGAGCAGTACTTC	TRBJ2-7	TRBV20-1	.	many
CASTSRFGEGYNEQFF	TGTGCCAGCACCTCTCGTTTCGGGGAGGGGTACAATGAGCAGTTCTTC	TRBJ2-1	TRBV27	TRBD2	many
CASSLGDRDTEAFF	TGTGCCAGCAGCTTAGGGGACAGGGACACTGAAGCTTTCTTT	TRBJ1-1	TRBV7-8	TRBD1	many
CSARDGQGPSNQPQHF	TGCAGTGCTAGAGATGGACAGGGACCGAGCAATCAGCCCCAGCATTTT	TRBJ1-5	TRBV20-1	TRBD1	many
CASSRSSGELFF	TGTGCCAGCAGCCGGTCATCCGGGGAGCTGTTTTTT	TRBJ2-2	TRBV7-8	.	many
CASSLTGGRSSGELFF	TGTGCCAGCAGCTTAACGGGGGGCAGGTCGTCTGGGGAGCTGTTTTTT	TRBJ2-2	TRBV7-3	.	many
CASSRTTGVANYGYTF	TGTGCCAGCAGTCGAACGACAGGGGTAGCTAACTATGGCTACACCTTC	TRBJ1-2	TRBV28	TRBD1	few
CASSYDSVTYNEQFF	TGTGCCAGCAGTTACGATAGCGTAACCTACAATGAGCAGTTCTTC	TRBJ2-1	TRBV6-2/TRBV6-3	.	many
CSVVIPEMFF	TGCAGCGTTGTAATCCCCGAGATGTTCTTC	TRBJ2-1	TRBV29-1	.	many
CSARDGIEKLFF	TGCAGTGCTAGGGACGGCATCGAAAAACTGTTTTTT	TRBJ1-4	TRBV20-1	.	few
CASSYPRGQQYF	TGTGCCAGCAGTTACCCCCGGGGTCAGCAGTACTTC	TRBJ2-7	TRBV6-2/TRBV6-3	.	many
CASSPGRPGIQVNNEQFF	TGTGCCAGCTCACCAGGGCGTCCCGGGATCCAAGTCAACAATGAGCAGTTCTTC	TRBJ2-1	TRBV18	.	.
CASSLRAGNKNIQYF	TGTGCCAGCAGCTTAAGAGCAGGGAACAAAAACATTCAGTACTTC	TRBJ2-4	TRBV7-3	.	once
CASSLGTAANYGYTF	TGTGCCAGCAGCTTAGGTACGGCGGCTAACTATGGCTACACCTTC	TRBJ1-2	TRBV7-9	.	few
CASGGTYKKLFF	TGTGCCAGCGGCGGCACATATAAAAAACTGTTTTTT	TRBJ1-4	TRBV6-1	.	.
CASSLTGPGNTQYF	TGCGCCAGCAGCTTGACAGGGCCTGGGAATACGCAGTATTTT	TRBJ2-3	TRBV5-1	.	few
CASSSPSFSGEYNEQFF	TGTGCCAGCAGTTCACCCTCGTTTAGCGGAGAATACAATGAGCAGTTCTTC	TRBJ2-1	TRBV27	.	many
CASSLGQGNSPLHF	TGTGCCAGCAGCTTGGGACAGGGGAACTCACCCCTCCACTTT	TRBJ1-6	TRBV5-1	TRBD1	many
CASSLSRAGAGELFF	TGTGCCAGCAGTTTATCCAGGGCAGGGGCCGGGGAGCTGTTTTTT	TRBJ2-2	TRBV27	.	many
CASTPSGSDTQYF	TGTGCCAGCACTCCGAGCGGTAGCGATACGCAGTATTTT	TRBJ2-3	TRBV6-1	.	.
CASSPRSGISYEQYF	TGTGCCAGCAGCCCCCGTAGCGGAATCTCCTACGAGCAGTACTTC	TRBJ2-7	TRBV9	.	many
CASRRQGSGANVLTF	TGTGCCAGCAGACGACAGGGCTCTGGGGCCAACGTCCTGACTTTC	TRBJ2-6	TRBV7-2	TRBD1	.
CASSLRAGEAEQYF	TGTGCCAGCAGCTTAAGGGCGGGGGAGGCAGAGCAGTACTTC	TRBJ2-7	TRBV7-2	TRBD2	many
CASSLQTSGRTANTGELFF	TGTGCCAGCAGTCTACAGACTAGCGGGAGAACTGCGAACACCGGGGAGCTGTTTTTT	TRBJ2-2	TRBV12-3/TRBV12-4	TRBD2	few
CASSLEGLGQYF	TGTGCCAGCAGCTTAGAGGGACTCGGGCAGTACTTC	TRBJ2-7	TRBV7-8	.	many
CASSPLAGAGTGELFF	TGTGCCAGCAGCCCTCTAGCGGGGGCCGGCACCGGGGAGCTGTTTTTT	TRBJ2-2	TRBV7-9	TRBD2	.
CASSQITGTKGTQYF	TGTGCCAGCAGCCAGATTACCGGGACGAAGGGTACGCAGTATTTT	TRBJ2-3	TRBV11-2	.	many
CASSFGRPAKNIQYF	TGTGCCAGCAGTTTCGGACGGCCGGCCAAAAACATTCAGTACTTC	TRBJ2-4	TRBV12-3/TRBV12-4	.	many
CASSQRTNYEQYF	TGCGCCAGCAGCCAAAGGACGAACTACGAGCAGTACTTC	TRBJ2-7	TRBV4-1	.	.
CASRPRGKWSQPQHF	TGTGCCAGCAGGCCTCGGGGCAAGTGGAGTCAGCCCCAGCATTTT	TRBJ1-5	TRBV28	.	many
CSATVLAGIVRSYNEQFF	TGCAGTGCCACAGTCCTGGCGGGAATTGTTAGGTCCTACAATGAGCAGTTCTTC	TRBJ2-1	TRBV20-1	.	.
CASSPRDRGGTDTQYF	TGTGCCAGCAGTCCCCGGGACAGGGGCGGCACAGATACGCAGTATTTT	TRBJ2-3	TRBV28	TRBD1	.
CSVDLGQSNYGYTF	TGCAGCGTTGATCTTGGACAGTCGAACTATGGCTACACCTTC	TRBJ1-2	TRBV29-1	.	many
CATSVRGNYGYTF	TGTGCCACCAGTGTTCGGGGGAACTATGGCTACACCTTC	TRBJ1-2	TRBV24-1	.	many
CSALKAGGPGELFF	TGCAGCGCCCTCAAGGCAGGGGGGCCCGGGGAGCTGTTTTTT	TRBJ2-2	TRBV29-1	.	.
CASAVEAGGRTDTQYF	TGCGCCAGCGCCGTTGAAGCGGGGGGCCGCACAGATACGCAGTATTTT	TRBJ2-3	TRBV4-3	TRBD2	.
CASSLIGGRGSGELFF	TGTGCCAGCAGCTTAATCGGCGGGAGGGGTTCCGGGGAGCTGTTTTTT	TRBJ2-2	TRBV7-2	TRBD2	many
CASSGSGAHTEAFF	TGTGCCAGCAGTGGTTCCGGGGCTCACACTGAAGCTTTCTTT	TRBJ1-1	TRBV2	.	many
CASSSGQGPSTEAFF	TGTGCCAGCAGCTCGGGACAGGGACCGAGCACTGAAGCTTTCTTT	TRBJ1-1	TRBV5-4	TRBD1	.
CASSRDSGNYGYTF	TGCGCCAGCAGCCGTGACAGCGGTAACTATGGCTACACCTTC	TRBJ1-2	TRBV4-3	.	.
CASSLAAGGGTYEQYF	TGTGCCAGCAGTTTAGCAGCCGGTGGAGGAACCTACGAGCAGTACTTC	TRBJ2-7	TRBV12-3/TRBV12-4	.	many
CSARGAGGSYEQYF	TGCAGTGCTAGGGGGGCGGGGGGTTCCTACGAGCAGTACTTC	TRBJ2-7	TRBV20-1	TRBD2	once
CASSSGTPEGYTF	TGCGCCAGCAGCTCCGGGACCCCGGAAGGCTACACCTTC	TRBJ1-2	TRBV5-1	.	many
CASSQDLTLSFEQYF	TGTGCCAGCAGCCAAGACCTGACGCTCTCCTTCGAGCAGTACTTC	TRBJ2-7	TRBV4-2	.	.
CASSRDRGRDTGELFF	TGTGCCAGCAGCCGAGACAGGGGGCGCGACACCGGGGAGCTGTTTTTT	TRBJ2-2	TRBV5-6	TRBD1	few
CASSWDNEQFF	TGTGCCAGCAGCTGGGACAATGAGCAGTTCTTC	TRBJ2-1	TRBV6-1	.	many
CSAGGRSGTGRYGQYF	TGCAGTGCTGGAGGGAGGAGCGGGACCGGCCGATACGGGCAGTACTTC	TRBJ2-7	TRBV20-1	TRBD2	many
CATSGQAGQPQHF	TGTGCCACCAGTGGTCAGGCAGGTCAGCCCCAGCATTTT	TRBJ1-5	TRBV24-1	.	many
CASSVARGSTEAFF	TGTGCCAGCAGCGTAGCACGGGGAAGCACTGAAGCTTTCTTT	TRBJ1-1	TRBV9	.	many